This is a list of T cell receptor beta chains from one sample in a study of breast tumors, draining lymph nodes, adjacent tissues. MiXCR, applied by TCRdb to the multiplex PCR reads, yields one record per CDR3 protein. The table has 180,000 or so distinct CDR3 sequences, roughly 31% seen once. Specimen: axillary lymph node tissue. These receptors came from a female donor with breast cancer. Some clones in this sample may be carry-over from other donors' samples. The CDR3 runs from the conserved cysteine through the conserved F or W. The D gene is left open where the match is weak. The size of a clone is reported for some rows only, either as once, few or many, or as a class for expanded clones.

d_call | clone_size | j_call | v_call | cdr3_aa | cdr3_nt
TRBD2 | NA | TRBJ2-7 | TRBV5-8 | CASSLAPALAGGLEYF | TGTGCCAGCAGCTTGGCCCCGGCACTAGCGGGGGGGCTGGAGTACTTC
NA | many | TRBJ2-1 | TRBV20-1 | CSARAGYNEQFF | TGCAGTGCTAGGGCGGGGTACAATGAGCAGTTCTTC
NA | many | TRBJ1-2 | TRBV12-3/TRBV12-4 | CASSSLRDGPLGYTF | TGTGCCAGCAGTTCACTAAGAGACGGGCCCCTTGGCTACACCTTC
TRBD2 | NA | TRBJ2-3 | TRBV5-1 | CASSLAGTSTEQYF | TGCGCCAGCAGCTTGGCCGGGACTAGCACTGAGCAGTATTTT
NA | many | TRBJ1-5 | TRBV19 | CASRDGQILHQPQHF | TGTGCCAGTAGGGACGGGCAGATTTTACATCAGCCCCAGCATTTT
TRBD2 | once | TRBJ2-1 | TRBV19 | CASSIVPGRTSGSSEQFF | TGTGCCAGTAGTATAGTGCCAGGAAGGACTAGCGGGAGCAGTGAGCAGTTCTTC
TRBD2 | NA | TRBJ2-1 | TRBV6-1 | CASNSGGREGQFF | TGTGCCAGCAATTCTGGGGGGCGGGAGGGGCAGTTCTTC
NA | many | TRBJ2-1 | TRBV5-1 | CASSFSPNNEQFF | TGCGCCAGCAGCTTCAGCCCGAACAATGAGCAGTTCTTC
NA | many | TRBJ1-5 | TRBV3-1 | CASSQDWSASQPQHF | TGTGCCAGCAGCCAAGATTGGAGTGCCAGCCAGCCCCAGCATTTT
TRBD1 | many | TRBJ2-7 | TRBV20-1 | CSARSPPGQGALRSYEQYF | TGCAGTGCTAGATCACCTCCGGGACAGGGGGCCCTACGGTCCTACGAGCAGTACTTC
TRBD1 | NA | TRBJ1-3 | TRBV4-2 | CASSQGTGTGNTIYF | TGTGCCAGCAGCCAAGGGACAGGGACTGGAAACACCATATATTTT
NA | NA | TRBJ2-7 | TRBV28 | CASTVISLGAYEQYF | TGTGCCAGTACAGTTATCAGCCTCGGCGCCTACGAGCAGTACTTC
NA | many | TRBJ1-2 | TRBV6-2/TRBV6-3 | CASSYPGGEMIYGYTF | TGTGCCAGCAGTTACCCGGGGGGCGAAATGATCTATGGCTACACCTTC
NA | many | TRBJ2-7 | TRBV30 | CAWSVIAFYEQYF | TGTGCCTGGAGTGTAATCGCGTTCTACGAGCAGTACTTC
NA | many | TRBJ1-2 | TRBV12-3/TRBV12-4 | CASSFGRDYGYTF | TGTGCCAGCAGTTTTGGACGGGATTATGGCTACACCTTC
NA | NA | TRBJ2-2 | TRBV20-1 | CNARERHFPDTGGLFF | TGCAATGCTAGAGAGAGGCACTTCCCGGACACCGGGGGGCTGTTTTTT
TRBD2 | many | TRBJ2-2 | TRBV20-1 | CSAAQAGRGELFF | TGCAGTGCTGCCCAAGCGGGAAGGGGGGAGCTGTTTTTT
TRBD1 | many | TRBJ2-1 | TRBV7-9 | CASSFRQGISGNEQFF | TGTGCCAGCAGCTTTAGACAGGGTATAAGTGGGAATGAGCAGTTCTTC
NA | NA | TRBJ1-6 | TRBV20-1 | CSAWGRGGTGNSPLHF | TGCAGTGCTTGGGGCCGCGGGGGGACTGGTAATTCACCCCTCCACTTT
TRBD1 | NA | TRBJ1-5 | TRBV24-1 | CATSDPGTGYNQPQHF | TGTGCCACCAGTGACCCCGGGACAGGGTATAATCAGCCCCAGCATTTT
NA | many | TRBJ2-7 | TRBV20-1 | CSAAQGGVTYEQYF | TGCAGTGCTGCGCAAGGCGGCGTCACCTACGAGCAGTACTTC
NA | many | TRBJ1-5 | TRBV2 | CASSGLQHSNQPQHF | TGTGCCAGCAGTGGTCTACAACATAGCAATCAGCCCCAGCATTTT
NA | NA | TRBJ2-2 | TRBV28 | CASKIDRRNTGELFF | TGTGCCAGCAAAATTGACAGGAGAAACACCGGGGAGCTGTTTTTT
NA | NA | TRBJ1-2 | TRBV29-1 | CSETGNYGYTF | TGCAGCGAAACAGGGAACTATGGCTACACCTTC
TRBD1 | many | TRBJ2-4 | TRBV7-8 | CASSLKTRGTLAKNIQYF | TGTGCCAGCAGCTTAAAGACCAGGGGGACACTAGCCAAAAACATTCAGTACTTC
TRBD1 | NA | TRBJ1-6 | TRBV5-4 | CASSQGAYNSPLHF | TGTGCCAGCAGCCAGGGGGCATATAATTCACCCCTCCACTTT
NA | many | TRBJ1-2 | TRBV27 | CASSRRGFGYTF | TGTGCCAGTAGCCGAAGAGGGTTTGGCTACACCTTC
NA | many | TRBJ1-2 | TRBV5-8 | CASSLDTVFSPNYGYTF | TGTGCCAGCAGCCTCGACACCGTATTCTCGCCAAACTATGGCTACACCTTC